The rows below give T cell receptor beta chains drawn from one sample of a study of blood T cell repertoires in COVID-19. Libraries were prepared by immunoSEQ multiplex PCR; TCRdb keeps only in-frame clonotypes and omits some of them. The sample records approximately 240,000 clones, more than 80% being singletons. The sequenced sample was peripheral blood. These receptors were collected from a human donor in a cohort sampled during active COVID-19. CDR3s leave out the opening cysteine and the closing phenylalanine or tryptophan. The order of the fields is J gene, V gene, CDR3 protein.

J: TRBJ1-2
V: TRBV30
CDR3: AWSVDRTRDGYT

J: TRBJ1-2
V: TRBV5-1
CDR3: ASSLDRVGSYT

J: TRBJ2-1
V: TRBV28
CDR3: ASRGVGAAVVIEVNNEQF

J: TRBJ2-7
V: TRBV27
CDR3: ASTPPGQAYEQY

J: TRBJ2-7
V: TRBV19
CDR3: ARTTEY

J: TRBJ1-2
V: TRBV30
CDR3: AWSVRRMDGYT

J: TRBJ1-5
V: TRBV19
CDR3: ASTGDREQPQH

J: TRBJ1-4
V: TRBV5-1
CDR3: ASSLSRDRAKTNEKLF

J: TRBJ1-1
V: TRBV7-2
CDR3: ASSGARGAIGTEAF

J: TRBJ1-4
V: TRBV27
CDR3: ASSLIPGTGTEKLF

J: TRBJ2-7
V: TRBV28
CDR3: ASSPPGSGRDEQY

J: TRBJ1-2
V: TRBV9
CDR3: ASSVQGVGGYT

J: TRBJ1-4
V: TRBV5-1
CDR3: ASSLRGAGRNEKLF

J: TRBJ2-1
V: TRBV5-1
CDR3: ASSLEDGAGGPEQF

J: TRBJ2-7
V: TRBV24-1
CDR3: ATSDGTDSLQY